A selection of T cell receptor beta chains follows, all from one sample in a study of blood T cell repertoires in COVID-19. The table came from immunoSEQ multiplex PCR; TCRdb's copy has only in-frame clones and leaves some out. The top ten hold roughly 14% of the sample, which has hundreds of thousands of clones, 70% to 90% seen once. Source material: PBMCs or T cells enriched from blood (not recorded which). The receptors come from a woman aged 45-65 years with acute COVID-19. The CDR3 runs from the conserved cysteine through the conserved F or W. The D gene is left open where the match is weak. Size is omitted from some rows. Given values are once, few, many or a class for expanded clones.

>TRBD2|TRBV5-4|TRBJ2-5|NA
CASSLRASGRVQETQYF
TGTGCCAGCAGCTTAAGGGCTAGCGGGAGGGTCCAAGAGACCCAGTACTTC
>NA|TRBV27|TRBJ1-5|few
CASGGQPQHF
TGTGCCAGCGGGGGGCAGCCCCAGCATTTT
>NA|TRBV12-3/TRBV12-4|TRBJ1-2|once
CASSLQRNYGYTF
TGTGCCAGCAGTTTACAGAGGAACTATGGCTACACCTTC
>TRBD2|TRBV6-2/TRBV6-3|TRBJ2-5|NA
CASSLAGTRKETQYF
TGTGCCAGCAGTTTAGCGGGAACGAGGAAGGAGACCCAGTACTTC
>TRBD1|TRBV5-1|TRBJ2-6|NA
CASSIGTGVSGANVLTF
TGCGCCAGCAGCATTGGAACAGGGGTCTCTGGGGCCAACGTCCTGACTTTC
>NA|TRBV28|TRBJ1-1|NA
CASSPYRSLNTEAFF
TGTGCCAGCAGTCCTTATCGGAGCTTGAACACTGAAGCTTTCTTT
>TRBD2|TRBV5-1|TRBJ2-7|NA
CASSSRTSGYEQYF
TGCGCCAGCAGCTCCCGGACTAGCGGATACGAGCAGTACTTC
>NA|TRBV27|TRBJ2-5|NA
CASSTTRDQETQYF
TGTGCCAGCAGTACTACCAGGGATCAAGAGACCCAGTACTTC
>NA|TRBV5-1|TRBJ2-3|once
CASSLGLALNTDTQYF
TGCGCCAGCAGCTTGGGCCTAGCCCTTAACACAGATACGCAGTATTTT
>NA|TRBV7-9|TRBJ1-2|NA
CASSLVGVRGYTF
TGTGCCAGCAGCTTAGTAGGAGTGAGGGGCTACACCTTC
>NA|TRBV6-5|TRBJ1-5|NA
CASSYDSGNQPQHF
TGTGCCAGCAGTTACGACAGTGGTAATCAGCCCCAGCATTTT
>TRBD2|TRBV5-5|TRBJ2-3|NA
CASWTGTSVSTDTQYF
TGTGCCAGCTGGACGGGGACTAGCGTTAGCACAGATACGCAGTATTTT
>TRBD1|TRBV29-1|TRBJ1-5|NA
CSVGEDRINQPQHF
TGCAGCGTTGGGGAGGACAGGATCAATCAGCCCCAGCATTTT
>NA|TRBV5-8|TRBJ1-6|NA
CASSLGSSSYNSPLHF
TGTGCCAGCAGCTTGGGGTCGAGCTCCTATAATTCACCCCTCCACTTT
>NA|TRBV18|TRBJ2-1|NA
CASSPRQGAIPNEQFF
TGTGCCAGCTCACCACGGCAGGGCGCCATCCCCAATGAGCAGTTCTTC
>NA|TRBV5-5|TRBJ1-5|NA
CASSLGNRQPQHF
TGTGCCAGCAGCTTAGGTAACAGGCAGCCCCAGCATTTT
>NA|TRBV28|TRBJ1-2|NA
CASSSLFPTF
TGTGCCAGCAGTTCCCTATTTCCCACCTTC
>NA|TRBV6-5|TRBJ2-7|NA
CASSHSTGYRSYEQYF
TGTGCCAGCAGTCACTCAACAGGGTATAGGTCCTACGAGCAGTACTTC
>TRBD1|TRBV7-9|TRBJ2-4|NA
CASRAGTVSEWGF
TGTGCCAGCAGAGCCGGGACAGTCTCCGAGTGGGGCTTC
>NA|TRBV4-1|TRBJ2-7|once
CASSQDTARELLFEQYF
TGCGCCAGCAGCCAAGATACGGCGAGGGAATTGCTGTTCGAGCAGTACTTC
>TRBD1|TRBV11-3|TRBJ2-7|few
CASSISGTGGKQYF
TGTGCCAGCAGCATATCCGGGACAGGGGGGAAGCAGTACTTC
>TRBD1|TRBV18|TRBJ2-3|NA
CASSPRTGYVGDTQYF
TGTGCCAGCTCACCAAGGACAGGGTACGTGGGCGATACGCAGTATTTT
>TRBD1|TRBV30|TRBJ1-6|NA
CAWSWGQASSYNSPLHF
TGTGCCTGGAGTTGGGGACAGGCGAGCTCCTATAATTCACCCCTCCACTTT
>TRBD2|TRBV28|TRBJ2-3|NA
CASGGTSGRALSTDTQYF
TGTGCCAGCGGGGGGACTAGCGGGAGGGCCCTAAGCACAGATACGCAGTATTTT
>TRBD1|TRBV13|TRBJ2-5|NA
CASSPTDRGWTQYF
TGTGCCAGCAGCCCAACGGACAGGGGATGGACCCAGTACTTC
>NA|TRBV28|TRBJ2-7|NA
CASSSGSSYEQYF
TGTGCCAGCAGTTCCGGGTCCTCCTACGAGCAGTACTTC
>NA|TRBV4-2|TRBJ2-7|once
CASSRDSGEYEQYF
TGTGCCAGCAGCCGGGATAGCGGAGAGTACGAGCAGTACTTC
>NA|TRBV29-1|TRBJ2-3|NA
CSVPPTGADTQYF
TGCAGCGTACCCCCCACGGGAGCTGATACGCAGTATTTT
>TRBD2|TRBV9|TRBJ2-3|NA
CASSLGTTDVQDTQYF
TGTGCCAGCAGCTTAGGGACTACCGATGTTCAAGATACGCAGTATTTT
>TRBD2|TRBV12-3/TRBV12-4|TRBJ2-3|NA
CASSPGLAGVYF
TGTGCCAGCAGTCCGGGACTAGCGGGAGTATATTTT
>NA|TRBV11-2|TRBJ2-1|NA
CASSSPPRIEQFF
TGTGCCAGCAGCTCCCCTCCTAGGATTGAGCAGTTCTTC
>NA|TRBV5-5|TRBJ1-5|NA
CASSRTFSSNQPQHF
TGTGCCAGCAGCCGAACATTTTCTAGCAATCAGCCCCAGCATTTT
>TRBD1|TRBV6-1|TRBJ1-2|NA
CASSEGTGGYGYTF
TGTGCCAGCAGTGAAGGGACAGGGGGGTATGGCTACACCTTC
>NA|TRBV30|TRBJ1-6|NA
CAWNTQGNSPLHF
TGTGCCTGGAACACACAGGGAAATTCACCCCTCCACTTT
>TRBD2|TRBV29-1|TRBJ2-5|NA
CSVELRGRAETQYF
TGCAGCGTTGAATTACGCGGGAGGGCGGAGACCCAGTACTTC
>NA|TRBV11-2|TRBJ2-3|NA
CASSLRGYNTDTQYF
TGTGCCAGCAGCCTTAGGGGCTACAACACAGATACGCAGTATTTT
>NA|TRBV5-4|TRBJ2-3|NA
CASSSPLRTSTDTQYF
TGTGCCAGCAGCTCTCCATTAAGGACTAGCACAGATACGCAGTATTTT
>NA|TRBV18|TRBJ1-2|NA
CASSPPGQGGFYGYTF
TGTGCCAGCTCACCACCGGGCCAGGGAGGTTTCTATGGCTACACCTTC
>NA|TRBV5-1|TRBJ2-2|NA
CASSRGSGTGELFF
TGCGCCAGCAGCCGGGGGTCGGGCACCGGGGAGCTGTTTTTT
>TRBD1|TRBV2|TRBJ2-5|NA
CASSSYPEDRVETQYF
TGTGCCAGCAGTAGCTACCCCGAGGACAGGGTAGAGACCCAGTACTTC
>TRBD1|TRBV27|TRBJ2-7|NA
CASSGNPGQVRYEQYF
TGTGCCAGCAGTGGAAACCCGGGACAGGTTCGTTACGAGCAGTACTTC
>NA|TRBV5-4|TRBJ2-3|NA
CASSFLLDTQYF
TGTGCCAGCAGCTTTCTTTTAGATACGCAGTATTTT
>TRBD1|TRBV24-1|TRBJ1-1|NA
CATSEGQGSEAFF
TGTGCCACCAGTGAGGGACAGGGGTCTGAAGCTTTCTTT
>NA|TRBV4-1|TRBJ2-5|NA
CASSQLQKETQYF
TGCGCCAGCAGCCAATTACAGAAAGAGACCCAGTACTTC
>NA|TRBV7-2|TRBJ1-1|NA
CASSTDGREGDMNTEAFF
TGTGCCAGCAGCACGGACGGACGGGAAGGGGACATGAACACTGAAGCTTTCTTT
>NA|TRBV7-2|TRBJ1-3|NA
CASSPAGVNTIYF
TGTGCCAGCAGCCCGGCAGGGGTCAACACCATATATTTT
>NA|TRBV19|TRBJ1-2|NA
CASSGNRHGYTF
TGTGCCAGTAGCGGCAACAGGCACGGCTACACCTTC
>NA|TRBV5-1|TRBJ1-2|NA
CASSLQRDYGYTF
TGCGCCAGCAGCTTACAACGGGACTATGGCTACACCTTC
>TRBD2|TRBV7-3|TRBJ2-3|NA
CASSSREGPTDTQYF
TGTGCCAGCAGCTCCCGGGAGGGCCCCACAGATACGCAGTATTTT
>TRBD1|TRBV5-4|TRBJ2-7|NA
CASRDSSYEQYF
TGTGCCAGCCGGGACAGCTCCTACGAGCAGTACTTC
>NA|TRBV28|TRBJ2-7|NA
CASSFRGQKTYEQYF
TGTGCCAGCAGTTTCAGGGGCCAAAAGACCTACGAGCAGTACTTC
>NA|TRBV30|TRBJ1-3|NA
CAWSVQSRNTIYF
TGTGCCTGGAGTGTACAGTCCAGGAACACCATATATTTT
>TRBD2|TRBV28|TRBJ2-1|once
CASSTVAGGNLYNEQFF
TGTGCCAGCAGCACCGTAGCGGGAGGAAACCTCTACAATGAGCAGTTCTTC